This T cell receptor beta chain was documented in a study of human T cells and chemical hapten exposure. Study details: Donors were sensitized with 2% DPC on the upper inner arm. Study-wide points: The number of TCRs over 1 in 1000 frequency stayed unchanged after DPC.

Time point here: pre-sensitization, week 0. Indicated treatment: therapeutic diphenylcyclopropenone sensitization with weekly scalp DPC. Donors were 18 to 70-year-old alopecia patients suitable for DPC. This CDR3 is built from 18 residues. CDR1 and CDR2 (germline): SGHAT, FQNNGV. The trim removed 1 base at V and 4 bases at J, leaving 11 bases unmatched. TCRdb itself ran the RACE reads through MiXCR, one entry per CDR3 protein. The table shows about 68,000 distinct CDR3 sequences, with approximately 10% occurring only once. Notes on this clonotype: What it binds is unknown.

The specimen comprised whole blood, sampled in connection with sensitization to the hapten diphenylcyclopropenone (DPC). V and J are TRBV11-2 and TRBJ2-3; 10 bases are shared with TRBD2. This TCR derives from a woman aged 45 to 65 with alopecia areata. Some clones in this sample may be carry-over from other donors' samples. The CDR3 spells CASSLVWASGSLPDTQYF. CDR3 in DNA: TGTGCCAGCAGCTTAGTCTGGGCTAGCGGGAGTCTCCCAGATACGCAGTATTTT.